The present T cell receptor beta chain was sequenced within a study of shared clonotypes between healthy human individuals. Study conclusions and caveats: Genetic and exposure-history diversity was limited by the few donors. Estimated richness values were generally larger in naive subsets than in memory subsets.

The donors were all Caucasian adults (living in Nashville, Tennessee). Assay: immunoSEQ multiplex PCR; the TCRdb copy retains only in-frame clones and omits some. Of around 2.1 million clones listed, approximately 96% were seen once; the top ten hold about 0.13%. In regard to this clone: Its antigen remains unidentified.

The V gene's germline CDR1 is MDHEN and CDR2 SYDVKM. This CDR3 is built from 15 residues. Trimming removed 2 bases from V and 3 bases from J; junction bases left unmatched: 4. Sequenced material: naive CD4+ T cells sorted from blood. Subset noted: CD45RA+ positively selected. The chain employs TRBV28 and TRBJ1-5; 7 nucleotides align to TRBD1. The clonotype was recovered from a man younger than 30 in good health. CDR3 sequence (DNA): TGTGCCAGCAGTTTAGGGGGACAGTACAATCAGCCCCAGCATTTT. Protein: CASSLGGQYNQPQHF.